This paragraph covers one T cell receptor beta chain sequence. What it binds is unknown. Sequencing used immunoSEQ multiplex PCR; TCRdb keeps in-frame clones, though not all of them. The top ten hold approximately 0.38% of the sample, which has 1,500,000 or so clones, 97% to 99% seen once. The entry originates in a study of shared clonotypes between healthy human individuals. In the study overall: With ages of 18 to 49, the donors were two women and three men. Each donor's CD4 naive and CD4 memory cells filled three plates apiece, CD8 naive two, and CD8 memory one.

The ends were cut back, 1 base at V and 4 bases at J, with 10 bases in the middle. The CDR3 length is 15 residues. Germline V CDR1 and CDR2: SGHTA, FQGNSA. Study observations and caveats: Investigators collected only blood, and repertoires in tissues likely differ. Around 5.4% of naive CD4 clonotypes were common to a few donors.

The chain is built from TRBV7-2 and TRBJ2-2; tentatively, D is TRBD2 (6 bases). The source material was naive CD4+ T cells sorted from blood. Documented subset: CD45RA+ positively selected. This TCR came from a man aged 25-45 years in good health. CDR3 in amino acids: CASSLGLVGTGELFF. In DNA, the CDR3 is TGTGCCAGCAGCTTAGGACTAGTTGGCACCGGGGAGCTGTTTTTT. Looking up the rest from reference TRBV7-2 and TRBJ2-2 gives the full variable domain: GAGVSQSPSNKVTEKGKDVELRCDPISGHTALYWYRQSLGQGLEFLIYFQGNSAPDKSGLPSDRFSAERTGGSVSTLTIQRTQQEDSAVYLCASSLGLVGTGELFFGEGSRLTVL.